This note documents a single T cell receptor (beta chain) sequence. The target of this receptor is not known. The input lacks base qualities; no much larger clone sits a single base away. The time point label here, explained by the study, means: about 28 days (+/-7) after the second vaccine dose. AZD1222 recipients whose second dose came at about 4 weeks and those whose second dose came at about 12 weeks were combined into one group, since spike-specific TCR depth and breadth did not differ between the two schedules. Vaccinee samples came from UK trials COV001 and COV002, including a single-blind randomized controlled phase 2/3 trial of AZD1222 (ChAdOx1 nCoV-19) in healthy adults. For TCRbeta chain sequencing, PBMC samples from trial participants were taken at day 0 and at day 28 after the second dose. The sample belongs to a study of T cell responses to AZD1222 COVID-19 vaccine (dated by TCRdb to 2020 to 2022). Concerning the study at large: TCR sequencing covered about 230 trial participants: about 210 given two doses of AZD1222 and 26 given two doses of MenACWY control vaccine. Trial participants were enrolled into age subgroups of 18-55, 56-69 and 70-plus years, which contained about 150, 27 and 61 TCR-sequenced participants, respectively. General findings and caveats noted by the study authors: After two AZD1222 doses, spike-specific TCR breadth and depth were significantly higher than at day 0 and than in MenACWY recipients. CD4 TCRs associated with the vaccine covered the entire spike protein, and the dominant responses were in regions 160-218 and 743-854. Conclusions about previously exposed vaccinees are limited, since just a handful of AZD1222 recipients were seropositive for SARS-CoV-2 at baseline. Most participants were white British and females outnumbered males, and the authors suggested that clonal diversity may have been underestimated. In the small 56-69-year group, the increase in depth fell short of significance, most likely because of low power. Because no samples from the day 14 peak response were available, repertoires could be characterized only after the peak T cell response. Reportedly, close to half of the unique spike-specific TCRs recognized epitopes lying outside the regions that are mutated in the B.1.351 and B.1.1.7 variants.

CDR1 SNHLY and CDR2 FYNNEI are derived from the germline V gene. V is cut by 5 bases and J by 5 bases, and the space between the germline ends is 13 bases. Including cysteine and phenylalanine, the CDR3 has 14 amino acids. The entry retains the CDR3 DNA only, 42 bases that are in frame from base 1. The CDR3 regions of human TCRbeta chains were analyzed by immunosequencing. The source study handled its data this way. Repertoire TCRs were checked for matches against a reference library of SARS-CoV-2-specific TCRs that had been generated using the MIRA antigen-specificity platform. Breadth was defined as the fraction of unique TCRs that were SARS-CoV-2-associated. Depth was defined as the fraction of total T cells that were SARS-CoV-2-associated. Each spike-specific TCR was assigned to its reactive spike region and to a CD4 or CD8 class using the MIRA data. Log10-transformed breadth and depth values were compared by one-way ANOVA with Sidak's multiple comparisons tests. TCRdb obtained this table from immuneACCESS and retained in-frame rearrangements with V and J assigned. These tables miss some clones; where compared with another copy, unresolved V genes account for less than half of the shortfall, and the remainder is unexplained. V, J and clone size reflect that table, while D and trimming were determined from the DNA. Recorded for this sample are 180,000 or so clones; 90% to 95% of them occurred a single time. The ten most abundant clones make up 1% to 1.5% of the sample.

Here the chain combines TRBV2 and TRBJ1-5; the D gene remains uncertain. This TCR came from an adult who received the AZD1222 COVID-19 vaccine. The sample in question was peripheral blood, obtained 28 days after the second AZD1222 dose. The CDR3 reads CASSSRGSDQPQHF. The sequenced DNA: TGTGCCAGCAGTAGTCGTGGCTCTGATCAGCCCCAGCATTTT.